Below, one T cell receptor (beta chain) is given with its context. What it recognizes is unknown. Primers: 60 Vbeta forward and 13 Jbeta reverse. Generated by immunoSEQ multiplex PCR, the TCRdb table keeps only in-frame clones and is missing some. The table shows 100,000 or so clones, with 81% occurring only once. The data originate from a study of cytomegalovirus exposure and HLA in healthy donors. Study outcomes and limitations: Earlier results showed most TCR beta V segments being productive about 90% or about 30% of the time. Serostatus for CMV was the only available immune exposure information.

Germline-derived CDR1 and CDR2 are MNHNS and SASEGT. Trimming left V 5 bases short and J 7 bases short, with 12 bases between. The CDR3 runs to 13 residues. The receptor was derived from a human donor in good health. This chain uses TRBV6-1 with TRBJ1-5; D not resolved. Source material: PBMCs. CDR3 DNA: TGTGCCAGCAGTTTAGAGGCCGGGCAGCCCCAGCATTTT. The encoded protein is CASSLEAGQPQHF.